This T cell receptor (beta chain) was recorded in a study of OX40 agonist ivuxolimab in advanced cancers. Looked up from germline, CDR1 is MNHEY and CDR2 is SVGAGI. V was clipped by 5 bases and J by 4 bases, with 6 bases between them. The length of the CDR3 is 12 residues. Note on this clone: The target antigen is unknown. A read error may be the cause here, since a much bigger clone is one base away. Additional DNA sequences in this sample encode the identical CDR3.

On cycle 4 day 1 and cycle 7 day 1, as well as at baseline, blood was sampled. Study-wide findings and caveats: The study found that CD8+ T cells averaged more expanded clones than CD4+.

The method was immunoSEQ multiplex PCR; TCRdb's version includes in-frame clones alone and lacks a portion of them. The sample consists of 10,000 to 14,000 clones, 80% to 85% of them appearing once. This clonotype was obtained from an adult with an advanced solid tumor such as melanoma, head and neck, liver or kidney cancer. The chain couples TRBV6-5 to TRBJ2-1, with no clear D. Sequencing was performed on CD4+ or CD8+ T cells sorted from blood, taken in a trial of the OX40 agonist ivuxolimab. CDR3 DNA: TGTGCCAGCAGTCGCCCTTACAATGAGCAGTTCTTC. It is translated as CASSRPYNEQFF.